The next 23 T cell receptor beta chains were all read from a single sample in a study of human T cells and chemical hapten exposure. Time point here: pre-sensitization, week 0. Regarding treatment: therapeutic diphenylcyclopropenone sensitization with weekly scalp DPC. From the RACE reads, TCRdb called clonotypes with MiXCR, one entry per CDR3 protein. This table holds some 360,000 distinct CDR3 sequences, roughly 4.6% found once. This specimen consisted of whole blood, obtained in connection with sensitization to the hapten diphenylcyclopropenone (DPC). The receptor source for this set is a woman aged 50 to 60 with alopecia areata. Some clones in this sample may be carry-over from other donors' samples.

This clonotype was observed many times. The chain recombines TRBV7-3 with TRBJ1-1; D not resolved. The CDR3 has 13 amino acids. With 5 bases removed from V and 0 bases from J, the gap between germline ends came to 7 bases. In germline, CDR1 is SGHTA, CDR2 FQGTGA. In DNA form, the CDR3 reads TGTGCCAGCAGCCTGAACGTGAACACTGAAGCTTTCTTT. This encodes CASSLNVNTEAFF.

This clonotype was seen ten or more times. V and J are TRBV7-9 and TRBJ1-1; D unresolved. V was cut by 2 bases and J by 1 base, with 8 bases left in between. The germline CDR1 and CDR2 sequences are SEHNR and FQNEAQ (reference sequence). The CDR3 has 14 amino acids. The CDR3 nucleotides read TGTGCCAGCAGCTTAAGTCTGGAGAACACTGAAGCTTTCTTT. Its translation: CASSLSLENTEAFF.

This clonotype was seen many times. V gene TRBV27 combines with J gene TRBJ2-3; D is perhaps TRBD1 or TRBD2 (5 bases each). This CDR3 region has 15 residues. The V gene's germline CDR1 is MNHEY and CDR2 SMNVEV (reference sequence). Trimming took off 1 base at V and 1 base at J, with 9 bases between the two ends. Here the CDR3 reads CASSLLGVGTDTQYF. CDR3 bases: TGTGCCAGCAGTTTATTGGGGGTTGGCACAGATACGCAGTATTTT.

This clonotype was detected many times. The gene calls are TRBV5-1 and TRBJ2-1; 9 bases map to TRBD1. CDR3 length: 15 amino acids. Germline V gives CDR1 SGHRS, CDR2 YFSETQ. Germline trimming cut 0 bases from V and 6 bases from J; bases unmatched to any gene: 4. The CDR3 nucleotides read TGCGCCAGCAGCTTGGCCTCGGACAGGGGCAATGAGCAGTTCTTC. Translation gives CASSLASDRGNEQFF.

This clonotype was seen only a few times. The J gene is TRBJ2-3, the V gene TRBV20-1; perhaps TRBD2 as D (6 bases). The CDR3 has 15 amino acids. V lost 5 bases, J lost 3 bases, and 18 bases lay in between. Germline lookup yields CDR1 DFQATT and CDR2 SNEGSKA (reference sequence). The CDR3, as DNA: TGCAGTGCTGGGACTTTGGGCTCGAGAACAGATACGCAGTATTTT. The encoded protein is CSAGTLGSRTDTQYF.

The genes are TRBV29-1 and TRBJ2-5; D unresolved. The CDR3 sequence is 12 residues long. The V gene's germline CDR1 is SQVTM and CDR2 ANQGSEA. Trimming took 7 bases from V and 1 from J, leaving 10 bases between them. CDR3 protein: CSGIRSQETQYF. The CDR3 nucleotides are TGCAGCGGCATACGGAGCCAAGAGACCCAGTACTTC.

The table lists this clonotype with many counts. The genes are TRBV5-1 and TRBJ2-7; D possibly uses TRBD1 or TRBD2 (5 bases each). The CDR3 runs 12 residues. Germline CDR1 and CDR2: SGHRS and YFSETQ. V was cut by 4 bases and J by 6 bases, with 11 bases left in between. DNA for the CDR3: TGCGCCAGCAGCGGCATGGGGGTCGAGCAGTACTTC. This codes for CASSGMGVEQYF.

The chain links TRBV7-9 to TRBJ2-1; 14 bases agree with TRBD2. The CDR3 totals 18 residues. The germline V gene has CDR1 SEHNR and CDR2 FQNEAQ (reference sequence). Unmatched junction bases numbered 12, after V lost 6 bases and J lost 5 bases. The CDR3 nucleotides read TGTGCCAGCAGGGGACGCGGGACTAGCGGGAGATTTAACAATGAGCAGTTCTTC. Protein sequence: CASRGRGTSGRFNNEQFF. The variable domain in full, with the rest retrieved from reference TRBV7-9 and TRBJ2-1, is DTGVSQNPRHKITKRGQNVTFRCDPISEHNRLYWYRQTLGQGPEFLTYFQNEAQLEKSRLLSDRFSAERPKGSFSTLEIQRTEQGDSAMYLCASRGRGTSGRFNNEQFFGPGTRLTVL.

This clonotype has only a few counts. The V and J genes are TRBV25-1 and TRBJ1-2; D is perhaps TRBD1 (5 bases). CDR1 MGHDK and CDR2 SYGVNS come from the germline V gene. The CDR3 has 14 amino acids. V was cut by 1 base and J by 2 bases, with 8 bases left in between. CDR3 in DNA: TGTGCCAGCAGTGAATGGGGCATGAACTATGGCTACACCTTC. Its protein product is CASSEWGMNYGYTF.

This clonotype was picked up a small number of times. A read error may account for a junction end that differs from germline. The CDR3 DNA reads as TGTGCCATCAGTGAGTCGACGGAGGGTAGCAGTCAGCCCCAGCATTTT. Translated: CAISESTEGSSQPQHF. The V gene is TRBV10-3, the J gene TRBJ1-5; D is unclear. Germline assignment: CDR1 ENHRY and CDR2 SYGVKD. This CDR3 is built from 16 residues.

The chain links TRBV21-1 to TRBJ1-2; the DNA was not compared with TRBD1, the D call given in the table. TRBV21-1 is a listed pseudogene. This CDR3 is 16 amino acids long. CDR3 sequence (DNA): TGTGCCAGCAGCAACTCCAGACAGGGGGCTAACTATGGCTACACCTTC. It codes for CASSNSRQGANYGYTF.

The chain is built from TRBV6-5 and TRBJ2-7; 12 bases are shared with TRBD2. The CDR3 is made up of 15 amino acids. V gave up 5 bases and J gave up 3 bases; unmatched junction bases: 5. Per the germline V gene, CDR1 is MNHEY and CDR2 is SVGAGI. CDR3 region: CASSTRTSGVYEQYF. The CDR3 nucleotides read TGTGCCAGCAGTACCCGGACTAGCGGGGTCTACGAGCAGTACTTC.

This clonotype appeared a few times. The chain combines TRBV20-1 with TRBJ2-3, with a possible D match to TRBD2 (5 bases). This CDR3 region has 11 residues. V was trimmed by 5 bases and J by 6 bases, leaving 9 bases between them. The germline V gene has CDR1 DFQATT and CDR2 SNEGSKA (reference sequence). The CDR3 here is CSAPLEDTQYF. The DNA for the CDR3 is TGCAGTGCTCCACTAGAGGATACGCAGTATTTT.

This clonotype has at least ten counts. V is TRBV6-2 or TRBV6-3 and J is TRBJ2-1, with TRBD2 matching 16 bases. The CDR3 covers 20 residues. CDR1 and CDR2 (germline): MNHEY, SVGEGT. After removal of 5 bases from V and 5 bases from J, the junction contained 15 bases not matched to a gene. CDR3 protein: CASSPIPPGTSGRAHNEQFF. The CDR3 nucleotides read TGTGCCAGCAGTCCAATACCGCCCGGGACTAGCGGGAGGGCTCACAATGAGCAGTTCTTC.

In its sample, this clonotype was seen a few times. This chain joins TRBV5-6 and TRBJ1-6; 8 positions agree with TRBD1. The CDR3 consists of 14 residues. Germline trimming cut 4 bases from V and 11 bases from J; bases unmatched to any gene: 8. Per the germline V gene, CDR1 is SGHDT and CDR2 is YYEEEE. CDR3 in DNA: TGTGCCAGCAGCGCCGGACAGGGAACGGCACCCCTCCACTTT. Protein product: CASSAGQGTAPLHF.

This clonotype was seen only a few times. This chain uses TRBV20-1 with TRBJ1-5, with a possible D match to TRBD1 (6 bases). The length of the CDR3 is 15 residues. Germline loops: CDR1 DFQATT, CDR2 SNEGSKA (reference sequence). Trimming removed 0 bases from V and 7 bases from J, with 16 bases in between. This chain's CDR3 is CSARESGTRIQPQHF. CDR3 in DNA: TGCAGTGCTAGAGAATCCGGGACAAGGATCCAGCCCCAGCATTTT.

CDR3 residues: CATSDLTGGRGDTQYF. CDR3 nucleotide sequence: TGTGCCACCAGTGATTTGACCGGGGGGCGAGGAGATACGCAGTATTTT. This chain links TRBV24-1 with TRBJ2-3; D is possibly TRBD2 (7 bases). The CDR3 totals 16 residues. Trimming stripped 0 bases from V and 5 bases from J, with 14 bases between. Germline loops: CDR1 KGHDR, CDR2 SFDVKD.

This clonotype has more than one count but fewer than ten. The CDR3, as DNA: TGTGCCAGCAGCTTACTGCAGGGCTCTGAAGCTTTCTTT. Protein product: CASSLLQGSEAFF. The genes are TRBV7-3 and TRBJ1-1; the D gene is possibly TRBD1 (5 bases). V shed 2 bases and J shed 6 bases, with 10 bases lying between them. CDR3 length equals 13 residues. The germline V gene encodes CDR1 SGHTA and CDR2 FQGTGA.

This clonotype showed up many times. CDR3 sequence: CASTIGLFRSYTF. CDR3 sequence (DNA): TGTGCCAGCACCATTGGACTGTTTCGGTCCTACACCTTC. The chain carries TRBV12-3 or TRBV12-4 and TRBJ1-2; D uncertain. V lost 7 bases to trimming and J lost 10 bases, with 19 bases between them. The CDR3 totals 13 residues.

The J gene is TRBJ1-1, the V gene TRBV20-1, with D unclear. Germline assignment: CDR1 DFQATT and CDR2 SNEGSKA (reference sequence). With 2 bases removed from V and 5 bases from J, the gap between germline ends came to 15 bases. The CDR3 has 14 residues. Here the CDR3 reads CSARLPGRETEAFF. CDR3 in DNA: TGCAGTGCTAGACTCCCGGGCCGGGAGACTGAAGCTTTCTTT.

This clonotype was observed many times. The chain joins TRBV6-5 to TRBJ1-2; the D gene is possibly TRBD1 (5 bases). The CDR3 spans 12 residues. V was pared by 5 bases and J by 5 bases, with 9 bases between. The germline CDR1 and CDR2 sequences are MNHEY and SVGAGI. DNA for the CDR3: TGTGCCAGCAGTCCGGGACGTTATGGCTACACCTTC. It specifies CASSPGRYGYTF.

This clonotype was recorded a few times. The chain uses TRBV2 and TRBJ1-1; D is ambiguous. Trimming left V 8 bases short and J 10 bases short, with 17 bases between. The CDR3 is 12 amino acids. Per germline, CDR1 SNHLY and CDR2 FYNNEI. As DNA, the CDR3 is TGTGCCAGCGTATTACAGTCCAGGTTAGCTTTCTTT. This encodes CASVLQSRLAFF.

The V call is TRBV12-3 or TRBV12-4, the J call TRBJ1-1, with a tentative D call TRBD1 (6 bases). Between the trimmed V and J ends, which lost 8 bases and 1 base, there was a span of 11 bases. The CDR3 is made up of 13 amino acids. CDR3 loop: CASQTGQNTEAFF. CDR3 coding DNA: TGTGCCAGCCAAACAGGGCAGAACACTGAAGCTTTCTTT.